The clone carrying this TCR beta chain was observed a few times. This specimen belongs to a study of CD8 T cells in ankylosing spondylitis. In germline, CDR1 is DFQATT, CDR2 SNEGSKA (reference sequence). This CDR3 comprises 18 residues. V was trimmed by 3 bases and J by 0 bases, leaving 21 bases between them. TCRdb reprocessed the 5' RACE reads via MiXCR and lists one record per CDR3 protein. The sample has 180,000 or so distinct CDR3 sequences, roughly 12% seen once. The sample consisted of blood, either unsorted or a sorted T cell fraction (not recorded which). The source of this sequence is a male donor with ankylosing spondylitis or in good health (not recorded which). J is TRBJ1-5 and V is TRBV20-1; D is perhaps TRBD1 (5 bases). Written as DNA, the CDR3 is TGCAGTGCTAGTCCGAGTACAGGTTCGGGCCTTAGCAATCAGCCCCAGCATTTT. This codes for CSASPSTGSGLSNQPQHF.